This TCR beta chain was recovered during a study of T-cell memory formation after mild COVID-19 (dated by TCRdb to about 2021). With respect to the entire study: TCR sequence clusters from the two donors were largely donor specific. In a couple of donors, T-cell clones that expanded and contracted after mild COVID-19 were followed by sequencing TCRalpha and TCRbeta repertoires longitudinally. The cohort comprised two young, previously healthy adult volunteers, one female and one male. Broad study findings and their caveats: The second-wave clones that peaked on day 37 were not confirmed to be SARS-CoV-2 specific. The study covered only a couple of mild cases, and larger cohorts including severe cases with pre-infection samples were considered necessary. Some responding clones were detected in pre-infection memory, which suggested that pre-existing cross-reactive memory T cells had joined the SARS-CoV-2 response. Balanced CD4/CD8 phenotypes were observed for clones contracting from day 15 to 85, whereas a bias towards CD4+ was observed for a second wave of clones expanding from day 15 to 37. Contracting CD4+ clones appeared mostly in the CM and EM memory subsets, whereas CD8+ clones were enriched in EMRA.

The cysteine opens and the phenylalanine closes a CDR3 of 15 amino acids. Kept here is only the CDR3 DNA, which spans 45 bases and is read in frame from base 1. The germline V and J ends show losses of 3 bases and 7 bases respectively, and no gene match explains 7 bases of the junction. Looking up the germline V gene yields CDR1 KGHSH and CDR2 LQKENI. Sequencing was performed on an Illumina NovaSeq 6000. TCRalpha and TCRbeta cDNA libraries were constructed by 5'RACE with constant-segment primers, with sample barcodes and unique molecular identifiers being introduced. RNA was extracted from every sample with Trizol reagent. The libraries were amplified in two PCR steps, and the second step added a second sample barcode and Illumina TruSeq adapters. Libraries were sequenced on an Illumina NovaSeq with 2 x 150 bp paired-end reads. The authors' analysis ran thus. Reads were demultiplexed and collapsed into UMI-guided consensus sequences with migec v1.2.7. With mixcr v2.1.11, UMI consensuses were aligned to TRA and TRB V and J templates and assembled into clonotypes. Clonotypes were classified as expanded or contracted when called significant by both edgeR and NoisET, with noise models trained on biological replicates. edgeR calls used a false discovery rate-adjusted p below 0.01 and a log2 fold-change threshold of 1. As an exploratory analysis of dynamics, PCA with hierarchical clustering was applied to max-normalized trajectories of the 1000 most abundant clonotypes. Separately sequenced CD4+ and CD8+ repertoires were used to assign a CD4 or CD8 phenotype to each responding clone. In TCRdb, the public reads were trimmed at Q25 with fastp and aligned with MiXCR, with productive beta chains retained. One record per CDR3 amino acid sequence lists the most common genes and DNA. These V and J calls derive from TCRdb rather than the authors' analysis. The sample contains about 410,000 distinct CDR3 sequences, about 20% of them found a single time. The ten largest clonotypes hold under 25% of the sample.

Ficoll-Paque density gradient centrifugation was used to isolate PBMCs. This clonotype was counted at least ten times. It has no known antigen specificity. The input lacks base qualities; no much larger clone sits a single base away. The sample taken for sequencing was PBMCs or a T cell subset sorted from them (not recorded which). The chain joins TRBV18 to TRBJ2-5, with 11 middle bases fitting TRBD1. This clonotype was sampled from a man aged 18 to 29 who had mild COVID-19 (a few samples of this study predate the infection). The sample titles of this study are shuffled in the database, so cell type and time point are left out; the donor was told from shared clones. The CDR3 protein: CASSPDRGPHGTQYF. The nucleotide sequence reads TGTGCCAGCTCACCGGACAGGGGGCCGCATGGGACCCAGTACTTC.